The 19 T cell receptor beta chains presented below share a single source sample, sequenced in a study of cytomegalovirus exposure and HLA in healthy donors (dated by TCRdb to about 2017). To prepare the library, the immunoSEQ multiplex PCR assay was applied. For the multiplex PCR, a mixture combining 60 forward primers for TCR Vbeta segments and 13 reverse primers for TCR Jbeta segments was used. The table comes from immuneACCESS by way of TCRdb, which keeps in-frame sequences with V and J called. Part of the clones is missing from these tables; in studies checked, under half for an unresolved V gene and the rest for unknown reasons. In all, the sample holds 65,000 to 90,000 clones, and about 75% of those were seen once. In total, the top ten clones hold 9.5% to 15% of the sample. Sequenced: PBMCs. These receptors all come from an older man in good health and CMV-seronegative.

The J gene is TRBJ1-5, the V gene TRBV10-2; 7 bases agree with TRBD1. The trim removed 0 bases at V and 8 bases at J, leaving 1 base unmatched. Germline assignment: CDR1 WSHSY and CDR2 SAAADI. The CDR3 loop spans 13 amino acids. CDR3 DNA sequence: TGCGCCAGCAGTGAGTCAGGGGGCGAGCCCCAGCATTTT. This translates into CASSESGGEPQHF.

V usage is TRBV30 and J usage is TRBJ2-3, with D unresolved. Trimming removed 0 bases from V and 4 bases from J, with 14 bases in between. The CDR3 sequence is 15 residues long. Germline values: CDR1 GTSNPN, CDR2 SVGIG (reference sequence). The CDR3 spells CAWSVGVNPADTQYF. The CDR3 DNA sequence: TGTGCCTGGAGTGTCGGAGTAAATCCCGCAGATACGCAGTATTTT.

The rearrangement joins TRBV5-1 to TRBJ2-3; TRBD1 matches 12 bases. The germline V gene has CDR1 SGHRS and CDR2 YFSETQ. The CDR3 loop spans 15 amino acids. V gave up 2 bases and J gave up 6 bases; unmatched junction bases: 4. The CDR3 DNA sequence: TGCGCCAGCAGCTTAGGGACAGGGGGCTTCGATACGCAGTATTTT. Residues: CASSLGTGGFDTQYF.

The chain couples TRBV30 to TRBJ1-6; 9 nucleotides match TRBD1. The CDR3 spans 14 residues. Germline lookup yields CDR1 GTSNPN and CDR2 SVGIG (reference sequence). J lost 12 bases, V lost 4 bases, and 10 bases had no gene match. The CDR3 DNA sequence: TGTGCCTGGACCACGGGGACAGGGCAGGGACCCCTCCACTTT. It specifies CAWTTGTGQGPLHF.

The chain uses TRBV5-1 and TRBJ1-1; possibly TRBD1 for D (6 bases). The V and J ends lost 4 bases and 1 base respectively, with 20 bases between them. The length of the CDR3 is 17 residues. The germline V gene has CDR1 SGHRS and CDR2 YFSETQ. CDR3: CASSPTPGVRKNTEAFF. The DNA for the CDR3 is TGCGCCAGCAGCCCGACCCCAGGGGTCAGAAAGAACACTGAAGCTTTCTTT.

This rearrangement joins TRBV6-5 to TRBJ2-7; the D gene is possibly TRBD1 (5 bases). Germline CDR1 is MNHEY and CDR2 is SVGAGI. This CDR3 is 12 amino acids long. V was pared by 4 bases and J by 2 bases, with 6 bases between. The CDR3: CASSSGTYEQYF. CDR3 DNA sequence: TGTGCCAGCAGTTCAGGGACCTACGAGCAGTACTTC.

V is TRBV12-5 and J is TRBJ1-5; 10 nucleotides agree with TRBD1. This CDR3 comprises 15 residues. Trimming at V came to 5 bases and at J to 4 bases, leaving 5 bases not matched to a gene. From germline, CDR1 is LGHNT and CDR2 FRNRAP. This CDR3 is CASGPGTGENQPQHF. The DNA for the CDR3 is TGTGCTAGTGGTCCCGGGACAGGGGAAAATCAGCCCCAGCATTTT.

CDR3 nucleotides: TGCGCCAGCAGCTTTACTAGCGGGGGAAACAATGAGCAGTTCTTC. Protein sequence: CASSFTSGGNNEQFF. The gene calls are TRBV5-1 and TRBJ2-1, with 11 bases aligning to TRBD2. The CDR3 covers 15 residues. Per the germline V gene, CDR1 is SGHRS and CDR2 is YFSETQ. The trim removed 2 bases at V and 5 bases at J, leaving 3 bases unmatched.

The chain has TRBV7-8 and TRBJ2-1; a weak D match, TRBD2 (6 bases). Looked up from germline, CDR1 is SGHVS and CDR2 is FQNEAQ. Trimming pared 7 bases from V and 0 bases from J, leaving 16 bases between. The CDR3 contains 16 residues. CDR3 residues: CASTIVRGSSYNEQFF. CDR3 bases: TGTGCCAGCACCATCGTTCGGGGGAGCTCCTACAATGAGCAGTTCTTC. The full variable domain, in which reference TRBV7-8 and TRBJ2-1 provide the parts outside the CDR3, is GAGVSQSPRYKVAKRGQDVALRCDPISGHVSLFWYQQALGQGPEFLTYFQNEAQLDKSGLPSDRFFAERPEGSVSTLKIQRTQQEDSAVYLCASTIVRGSSYNEQFFGPGTRLTVL.

The chain uses TRBV28 and TRBJ1-1; a possible D gene is TRBD1 (6 bases). Trimming removed 6 bases from V and 7 bases from J, with 27 bases in between. Germline assignment: CDR1 MDHEN and CDR2 SYDVKM. The CDR3 covers 17 residues. CDR3 bases: TGTGCCAGCAGCACGGGGAAGACATACAGGGAGATTGTTGAAGCTTTCTTT. Its translation: CASSTGKTYREIVEAFF.

This clone came up once. This chain uses TRBV15 with TRBJ2-7; 8 nucleotides agree with TRBD1. CDR1 LNHNV and CDR2 YYDKDF come from the germline V gene (reference sequence). The CDR3 consists of 16 residues. Trimming removed 1 base from V and 2 bases from J; junction bases left unmatched: 7. CDR3 sequence reads: CATSRGARGLPYEQYF. The CDR3 DNA reads TGTGCCACCAGCAGAGGGGCCAGGGGGCTTCCCTACGAGCAGTACTTC.

The J gene is TRBJ2-3, the V gene TRBV7-6; TRBD2 might be the D (6 bases). V was clipped by 2 bases and J by 0 bases, with 6 bases between them. The germline V gene has CDR1 SGHVS and CDR2 FNYEAQ. The CDR3 is 14 amino acids. The chain's CDR3 is CASSLSGSTDTQYF. The DNA of the CDR3 is TGTGCCAGCAGCTTAAGCGGGAGCACAGATACGCAGTATTTT.

This clone was seen at least ten times. The chain combines TRBV13 with TRBJ2-3; 8 bases fit TRBD2. Germline V gene sequence: CDR1 PRHDT, CDR2 FYEKMQ (reference sequence). Trimming took 0 bases from V and 3 from J; bases not matched to a gene: 5. This CDR3 has 16 amino acids. CDR3 nucleotide sequence: TGTGCCAGCAGCTTAGGGGGACTAGTTCGGACAGATACGCAGTATTTT. This translates into CASSLGGLVRTDTQYF.

The chain combines TRBV6-1 with TRBJ2-3; 11 bases line up with TRBD2. Losses at the gene ends were 10 bases for V and 1 base for J; bases not matched to a gene: 4. Germline values: CDR1 MNHNS, CDR2 SASEGT. This CDR3 contains 14 residues. The CDR3 region has the DNA TGTGCCATCTCGACTAGCGGGGGCACAGATACGCAGTATTTT. Its translation is CAISTSGGTDTQYF.

This chain connects TRBV10-3 to TRBJ2-1, with 10 bases aligning to TRBD1. V trimming: 5 bases; J trimming: 3 bases; junction bases outside the gene matches: 4. The germline V gene has CDR1 ENHRY and CDR2 SYGVKD. The CDR3 spans 15 residues. For the CDR3, the DNA is TGTGCCATCAGTCTGGACAGGGGGGGCTACAATGAGCAGTTCTTC. Translation gives CAISLDRGGYNEQFF.

The V gene is TRBV5-1, the J gene TRBJ2-2; 8 positions match TRBD1. The CDR3 sequence is 16 residues long. V lost 4 bases to trimming and J lost 1 base; unmatched junction nucleotides: 6. From germline, CDR1 is SGHRS and CDR2 YFSETQ. The CDR3 reads CASSGDRGLNTGELFF. CDR3 sequence (DNA): TGCGCCAGCAGCGGCGACAGGGGCTTGAACACCGGGGAGCTGTTTTTT. Full variable domain (outside the CDR3, taken from reference TRBV5-1 and TRBJ2-2): KAGVTQTPRYLIKTRGQQVTLSCSPISGHRSVSWYQQTPGQGLQFLFEYFSETQRNKGNFPGRFSGRQFSNSRSEMNVSTLELGDSALYLCASSGDRGLNTGELFFGEGSRLTVL.

This clone was detected once. This sequence joins TRBV14 and TRBJ2-4; the D gene is possibly TRBD1 (6 bases). Trimming removed 3 bases at V and 0 bases at J, with 24 bases between. The V gene's germline CDR1 is SGHDN and CDR2 FVKESK. CDR3 length: 20 amino acids. CDR3 in amino acids: CASSQGAADRSRLAKNIQYF. CDR3 in DNA: TGTGCCAGCAGCCAGGGCGCCGCCGACAGGTCCCGGCTAGCCAAAAACATTCAGTACTTC.

Only a few counts were recorded for this clone. The chain carries TRBV5-1 and TRBJ2-2; the D gene is possibly TRBD2 (5 bases). V was pared by 3 bases and J by 4 bases, with 16 bases between. Germline V gene lookup returns CDR1 SGHRS and CDR2 YFSETQ. The CDR3 has 16 amino acids. CDR3 bases: TGCGCCAGCAGCTCTCGGACGGCCGCGGGCACCGGGGAGCTGTTTTTT. Residues: CASSSRTAAGTGELFF.

A few counts support this clone. This chain's CDR3 is CASRGTGTGANVLTF. CDR3 nucleotides: TGTGCCAGCAGGGGGACAGGTACTGGGGCCAACGTCCTGACTTTC. The rearrangement joins TRBV6-5 to TRBJ2-6; 8 bases are a match to TRBD1. Trimming cost V 6 bases and J 2 bases; bases outside gene matches: 3. This CDR3 has 15 amino acids. The germline gives CDR1 MNHEY, CDR2 SVGAGI.